This T cell receptor (beta chain) comes out of a study of T and B cells in COVID-19 patients. As for the study in general: COVID-19 patients gave peripheral blood either during active infection or after recovery. The study, taken as a whole, reports: Clonality of TRB repertoires was high in active COVID-19; recovery brought above-healthy diversity and richness. Sorted SARS-CoV-2-responsive or tetramer+ T cells and CD4+, regulatory and CD8+ subsets were not yet sequenced.

The V end lost 5 bases, the J end lost 2 bases, and 7 bases lay between the germline ends. Germline lookup yields CDR1 LNHDA and CDR2 SQIVND (reference sequence). This CDR3 region has 12 residues. Blood genomic DNA input for TRB amplification was about 240-550 ng. This clonotype is labeled as medium-sized (0.01 to 0.1%). Its antigen is not identified. TRB rearrangements were amplified by multiplex PCR with BIOMED2 TRB-A/B primers. From the multiplex PCR reads, TCRdb called clonotypes with MiXCR, one entry per CDR3 protein. The sample holds about 13,000 distinct CDR3 sequences, 25% seen once. This clonotype was sampled from a human donor who had recovered from COVID-19. This chain connects TRBV19 to TRBJ2-7; D gene uncertain. Source material: blood. Written as DNA, the CDR3 is TGTGCCAGTAGTGAGGTACCCTACGAGCAGTACTTC. This translates into CASSEVPYEQYF.